Listed below are T cell receptor beta chains from one sample, sequenced in a study of identical twins. TCRdb re-derived calls from the 5' RACE reads in MiXCR, one entry per CDR3 protein. The sample carries 400,000 to 500,000 distinct CDR3 sequences, 18% recorded once. The specimen was naive T cells sorted from blood. The receptors were gathered from a man in his forties or fifties in good health. The CDR3 runs from the conserved cysteine through the conserved F or W. Fields, in order: D gene, V gene, clone size, J gene, CDR3 protein, CDR3 DNA. A D gene is named only where the DNA matches it firmly. Not every row has a clone size; where given, it reads once, few, many or a size class.

D gene: -; V gene: TRBV7-9; clone size: -; J gene: TRBJ1-1; CDR3 protein: CASSLSGRGTEAFF; CDR3 DNA: TGTGCCAGCAGCTTAAGCGGCAGGGGCACTGAAGCTTTCTTT
D gene: TRBD2; V gene: TRBV4-2; clone size: -; J gene: TRBJ2-7; CDR3 protein: CASSHLGLAGENGNEQYF; CDR3 DNA: TGTGCCAGCAGCCATCTTGGACTAGCGGGAGAAAACGGGAACGAGCAGTACTTC
D gene: -; V gene: TRBV7-2; clone size: -; J gene: TRBJ2-5; CDR3 protein: CASSLVVRVQETQYF; CDR3 DNA: TGTGCCAGCAGCTTAGTGGTCAGAGTTCAAGAGACCCAGTACTTC
D gene: -; V gene: TRBV15; clone size: -; J gene: TRBJ1-1; CDR3 protein: CATSRVLEGTEAFF; CDR3 DNA: TGTGCCACCAGCAGAGTACTGGAGGGCACTGAAGCTTTCTTT
D gene: -; V gene: TRBV4-3; clone size: many; J gene: TRBJ2-3; CDR3 protein: CASSQDSQGYADTQYF; CDR3 DNA: TGCGCCAGCAGCCAAGATTCGCAGGGGTACGCAGATACGCAGTATTTT
D gene: -; V gene: TRBV6-5; clone size: few; J gene: TRBJ1-2; CDR3 protein: CASSYSKGNGGYGYTF; CDR3 DNA: TGTGCCAGCAGTTACTCGAAAGGGAATGGAGGCTATGGCTACACCTTC
D gene: -; V gene: TRBV18; clone size: many; J gene: TRBJ2-1; CDR3 protein: CASSHQYNEQFF; CDR3 DNA: TGTGCCAGCTCACACCAGTACAATGAGCAGTTCTTC
D gene: -; V gene: TRBV11-2; clone size: -; J gene: TRBJ2-3; CDR3 protein: CASRGKDLTDTQYF; CDR3 DNA: TGTGCCAGCAGGGGCAAAGACCTCACAGATACGCAGTATTTT
D gene: -; V gene: TRBV5-1; clone size: many; J gene: TRBJ1-6; CDR3 protein: CASSSQTGLNSPLHF; CDR3 DNA: TGCGCCAGCAGCTCCCAGACAGGTCTAAATTCACCCCTCCACTTT
D gene: -; V gene: TRBV20-1; clone size: many; J gene: TRBJ2-1; CDR3 protein: CSADPVTKDVWSSYNEQFF; CDR3 DNA: TGCAGTGCGGACCCCGTCACCAAAGACGTGTGGAGCTCCTACAATGAGCAGTTCTTC
D gene: -; V gene: TRBV5-1; clone size: few; J gene: TRBJ2-5; CDR3 protein: CASSSYRVQETQYF; CDR3 DNA: TGCGCCAGCAGCTCATACAGGGTCCAGGAGACCCAGTACTTC
D gene: -; V gene: TRBV20-1; clone size: -; J gene: TRBJ2-7; CDR3 protein: CSARVGANPYEQYF; CDR3 DNA: TGCAGTGCTAGAGTTGGGGCTAACCCCTACGAGCAGTACTTC
D gene: TRBD1; V gene: TRBV6-5; clone size: few; J gene: TRBJ1-6; CDR3 protein: CASSLTGPSSYNSPLHF; CDR3 DNA: TGTGCCAGCAGTTTGACAGGGCCTAGCTCCTATAATTCACCCCTCCACTTT
D gene: TRBD2; V gene: TRBV20-1; clone size: -; J gene: TRBJ2-3; CDR3 protein: CSAYGGGADTQYF; CDR3 DNA: TGCAGTGCCTACGGGGGGGGGGCAGATACGCAGTATTTT
D gene: TRBD2; V gene: TRBV20-1; clone size: few; J gene: TRBJ2-7; CDR3 protein: CSATPGTSGYEQYF; CDR3 DNA: TGCAGTGCCACTCCCGGGACTAGCGGTTACGAGCAGTACTTC
D gene: TRBD1; V gene: TRBV12-5; clone size: -; J gene: TRBJ2-7; CDR3 protein: CASGAGTGSYEQYF; CDR3 DNA: TGTGCTAGTGGTGCCGGGACAGGGTCCTACGAGCAGTACTTC
D gene: -; V gene: TRBV12-3/TRBV12-4; clone size: -; J gene: TRBJ2-5; CDR3 protein: CASRYRGGGAFGQYF; CDR3 DNA: TGTGCCAGCCGTTACAGGGGAGGGGGCGCATTCGGCCAGTACTTC
D gene: TRBD1; V gene: TRBV10-1; clone size: few; J gene: TRBJ2-7; CDR3 protein: CASSPRTGRNEQYF; CDR3 DNA: TGCGCCAGCAGTCCCCGGACAGGAAGGAACGAGCAGTACTTC
D gene: -; V gene: TRBV6-1; clone size: -; J gene: TRBJ2-7; CDR3 protein: CASRDTGTGNEQYF; CDR3 DNA: TGTGCCAGCAGAGACACAGGGACGGGAAACGAGCAGTACTTC
D gene: TRBD1; V gene: TRBV20-1; clone size: few; J gene: TRBJ2-1; CDR3 protein: CSAHPGQGYNEQFF; CDR3 DNA: TGCAGTGCCCACCCGGGACAGGGCTACAATGAGCAGTTCTTC
D gene: TRBD2; V gene: TRBV9; clone size: few; J gene: TRBJ2-1; CDR3 protein: CASSALAGGHNEQFF; CDR3 DNA: TGTGCCAGCAGCGCCCTAGCGGGTGGTCACAATGAGCAGTTCTTC
D gene: -; V gene: TRBV7-8; clone size: -; J gene: TRBJ2-1; CDR3 protein: CASSLRQTYNEQFF; CDR3 DNA: TGTGCCAGCAGCTTAAGGCAGACCTACAATGAGCAGTTCTTC
D gene: TRBD1; V gene: TRBV5-5; clone size: few; J gene: TRBJ2-4; CDR3 protein: CASTPRQGSTKNIQYF; CDR3 DNA: TGTGCCAGCACCCCGAGACAGGGATCGACCAAAAACATTCAGTACTTC
D gene: -; V gene: TRBV12-3/TRBV12-4; clone size: -; J gene: TRBJ2-5; CDR3 protein: CASRPGLGTQYF; CDR3 DNA: TGTGCCAGCAGGCCGGGACTGGGGACCCAGTACTTC
D gene: -; V gene: TRBV29-1; clone size: -; J gene: TRBJ2-1; CDR3 protein: CSVVVGRVRETQFF; CDR3 DNA: TGCAGCGTTGTGGTTGGCAGGGTCCGTGAGACCCAGTTCTTC
D gene: -; V gene: TRBV3-1; clone size: -; J gene: TRBJ2-5; CDR3 protein: CASSQGPGPQETQYF; CDR3 DNA: TGTGCCAGCAGCCAAGGACCGGGACCACAAGAGACCCAGTACTTC
D gene: -; V gene: TRBV5-1; clone size: many; J gene: TRBJ2-7; CDR3 protein: CASSSGTQGYEQYF; CDR3 DNA: TGCGCCAGCAGCAGCGGGACCCAGGGGTACGAGCAGTACTTC
D gene: -; V gene: TRBV24-1; clone size: few; J gene: TRBJ2-2; CDR3 protein: CATSDLDVTGELFF; CDR3 DNA: TGTGCCACCAGTGATCTCGACGTAACCGGGGAGCTGTTTTTT
D gene: -; V gene: TRBV20-1; clone size: many; J gene: TRBJ1-5; CDR3 protein: CSARGLGDHQPQHF; CDR3 DNA: TGCAGTGCTAGAGGTCTAGGGGATCACCAGCCCCAGCATTTT
D gene: TRBD2; V gene: TRBV20-1; clone size: -; J gene: TRBJ2-2; CDR3 protein: CSANPSGSAIGELFF; CDR3 DNA: TGCAGTGCTAACCCTAGCGGGAGTGCAATAGGGGAGCTGTTTTTT
D gene: TRBD1; V gene: TRBV6-1; clone size: few; J gene: TRBJ1-1; CDR3 protein: CASSDRGRLYTEAFF; CDR3 DNA: TGTGCCAGCAGTGACAGGGGGCGCCTGTACACTGAAGCTTTCTTT
D gene: -; V gene: TRBV29-1; clone size: few; J gene: TRBJ1-2; CDR3 protein: CSVEDTGNYGYTF; CDR3 DNA: TGCAGCGTTGAAGATACAGGCAACTATGGCTACACCTTC
D gene: -; V gene: TRBV9; clone size: many; J gene: TRBJ2-3; CDR3 protein: CASSQRSTASTDTQYF; CDR3 DNA: TGTGCCAGCAGCCAAAGATCCACGGCTAGCACAGATACGCAGTATTTT
D gene: -; V gene: TRBV27; clone size: -; J gene: TRBJ2-5; CDR3 protein: CASSSRDTQETQYF; CDR3 DNA: TGTGCCAGCAGTTCCCGGGACACACAAGAGACCCAGTACTTC
D gene: -; V gene: TRBV4-3; clone size: few; J gene: TRBJ2-2; CDR3 protein: CASSRRLDPGELFF; CDR3 DNA: TGCGCCAGCAGCCGTCGACTTGACCCCGGGGAGCTGTTTTTT
D gene: -; V gene: TRBV29-1; clone size: few; J gene: TRBJ2-7; CDR3 protein: CSVVAAHSSYEQYF; CDR3 DNA: TGCAGCGTTGTGGCTGCCCACAGTTCCTACGAGCAGTACTTC
D gene: TRBD2; V gene: TRBV30; clone size: few; J gene: TRBJ2-3; CDR3 protein: CAWTLGDYTDTQYF; CDR3 DNA: TGTGCCTGGACCCTGGGGGACTACACAGATACGCAGTATTTT
D gene: TRBD2; V gene: TRBV18; clone size: -; J gene: TRBJ2-1; CDR3 protein: CASSLLSGRPNEQFF; CDR3 DNA: TGTGCCAGCTCGTTACTAAGCGGGAGACCCAATGAGCAGTTCTTC
D gene: TRBD1; V gene: TRBV7-2; clone size: few; J gene: TRBJ1-2; CDR3 protein: CASSLAPREGGLNYGYTF; CDR3 DNA: TGTGCCAGCAGCTTAGCCCCACGAGAAGGGGGCTTAAACTATGGCTACACCTTC
D gene: TRBD1; V gene: TRBV11-2; clone size: few; J gene: TRBJ2-7; CDR3 protein: CASSSPTGGNFYEQYF; CDR3 DNA: TGTGCCAGCAGCTCGCCAACAGGGGGAAACTTTTACGAGCAGTACTTC
D gene: -; V gene: TRBV6-1; clone size: -; J gene: TRBJ2-3; CDR3 protein: CASSAIRGDAQYF; CDR3 DNA: TGTGCCAGCAGTGCCATCCGGGGAGATGCGCAGTATTTT
D gene: -; V gene: TRBV5-5; clone size: few; J gene: TRBJ2-5; CDR3 protein: CASSLGSGRGLGETQYF; CDR3 DNA: TGTGCCAGCAGCTTGGGGTCGGGCAGGGGTTTAGGAGAGACCCAGTACTTC
D gene: TRBD2; V gene: TRBV4-1; clone size: -; J gene: TRBJ2-1; CDR3 protein: CASSQAPSAAGGPGSYNEQFF; CDR3 DNA: TGCGCCAGCAGCCAAGCCCCGTCCGCTGCGGGGGGGCCCGGGAGCTACAATGAGCAGTTCTTC
D gene: -; V gene: TRBV2; clone size: -; J gene: TRBJ2-1; CDR3 protein: CASKAFISYNEQFF; CDR3 DNA: TGTGCCAGCAAGGCCTTCATCTCCTACAATGAGCAGTTCTTC
D gene: TRBD1; V gene: TRBV20-1; clone size: -; J gene: TRBJ2-3; CDR3 protein: CSARVRDRRESGTDTQYF; CDR3 DNA: TGCAGTGCTAGAGTTAGGGACAGAAGGGAGAGTGGCACAGATACGCAGTATTTT
D gene: TRBD1; V gene: TRBV5-1; clone size: -; J gene: TRBJ2-3; CDR3 protein: CASSPRPFKGALSTDTQYF; CDR3 DNA: TGCGCCAGCAGCCCAAGACCCTTTAAGGGGGCATTAAGCACAGATACGCAGTATTTT
D gene: -; V gene: TRBV7-9; clone size: many; J gene: TRBJ2-7; CDR3 protein: CASSLDRPYEQYF; CDR3 DNA: TGTGCCAGCAGCTTAGACCGGCCCTACGAGCAGTACTTC
D gene: TRBD2; V gene: TRBV7-2; clone size: few; J gene: TRBJ2-3; CDR3 protein: CASSLGLAGQDTQYF; CDR3 DNA: TGTGCCAGCAGCTTAGGGCTAGCGGGTCAAGATACGCAGTATTTT
D gene: -; V gene: TRBV6-5; clone size: few; J gene: TRBJ2-4; CDR3 protein: CASSYDRKIAKNIQYF; CDR3 DNA: TGTGCCAGCAGTTACGACAGGAAGATAGCCAAAAACATTCAGTACTTC
D gene: -; V gene: TRBV4-3; clone size: many; J gene: TRBJ2-3; CDR3 protein: CASSQEWLVRTDTQYF; CDR3 DNA: TGCGCCAGCAGCCAAGAGTGGCTAGTTAGAACAGATACGCAGTATTTT
D gene: -; V gene: TRBV20-1; clone size: many; J gene: TRBJ2-5; CDR3 protein: CSARPSGGRETQYF; CDR3 DNA: TGCAGTGCTAGACCCTCGGGGGGCAGAGAGACCCAGTACTTC
D gene: TRBD2; V gene: TRBV20-1; clone size: -; J gene: TRBJ2-1; CDR3 protein: CSAQELAGDNEQFF; CDR3 DNA: TGCAGTGCCCAGGAACTAGCGGGGGACAATGAGCAGTTCTTC
D gene: -; V gene: TRBV18; clone size: few; J gene: TRBJ2-1; CDR3 protein: CASSPNGLNEQFF; CDR3 DNA: TGTGCCAGCTCACCAAATGGGCTTAATGAGCAGTTCTTC
D gene: -; V gene: TRBV7-6; clone size: -; J gene: TRBJ1-2; CDR3 protein: CASSLGRLEDGYTF; CDR3 DNA: TGTGCCAGCAGCTTAGGGCGCTTAGAGGATGGCTACACCTTC